Below, 32 T cell receptor beta chains from the same sample are listed, as sequenced in a study of blood T cells in healthy people across ages. For the second PCR, which ran for roughly 6 to 12 cycles, a sample-barcoded 5' primer and a J-beta primer mix were used. Using its own MiXCR run on the 5' RACE reads, TCRdb lists one record per CDR3 protein. This sample has about 1,600,000 distinct CDR3 sequences, with 35% to 45% found just once. The sample was blood. These receptor sequences come from a young woman in good health.

The chain links TRBV29-1 to TRBJ2-7; 8 bases map to TRBD2. Trimming removed 3 bases from V and 2 bases from J; junction bases left unmatched: 3. CDR1 is SQVTM and CDR2 is ANQGSEA in the germline V gene. The CDR3 extends over 13 amino acids. Written as DNA, the CDR3 is TGCAGCGTTGATGTAGCGGGGACCTACGAGCAGTACTTC. Translating it yields CSVDVAGTYEQYF.

CDR3 coding DNA: TGCGCCAGCAGCTTGAGAAGGGGTGAAGATACGCAGTATTTT. This translates into CASSLRRGEDTQYF. The chain employs TRBV5-1 and TRBJ2-3; maybe TRBD1 (5 bases). In germline, CDR1 is SGHRS, CDR2 YFSETQ. The ends were cut back, 1 base at V and 5 bases at J, with 11 bases in the middle. The CDR3 extends over 14 amino acids.

The rearrangement uses TRBV15 and TRBJ1-1, with D possibly TRBD1 on 6 matching bases. The CDR3 extends over 14 amino acids. Germline V CDR1 and CDR2: LNHNV, YYDKDF (reference sequence). V was trimmed by 3 bases and J by 5 bases, leaving 13 bases between them. CDR3 protein: CATSSLGGRTEAFF. The CDR3 nucleotides read TGTGCCACCAGCAGCCTAGGGGGACGGACTGAAGCTTTCTTT.

Ten or more counts support this clonotype. The chain has TRBV4-2 and TRBJ2-7; D possibly corresponds to TRBD2 (5 bases). Germline values: CDR1 LGHNA, CDR2 YNFKEQ. Trimming stripped 0 bases from V and 5 bases from J, with 14 bases between. CDR3 length: 15 residues. The CDR3 loop is CASSQDGLPRDEQYF. The CDR3 DNA reads TGTGCCAGCAGCCAAGATGGGCTCCCGAGGGACGAGCAGTACTTC.

The chain is built from TRBV6-5 and TRBJ1-2; no reliable D call. CDR3 size: 14 residues. CDR1 is MNHEY and CDR2 is SVGAGI in the germline V gene. V was shortened by 4 bases and J by 6 bases, with 15 bases between the two germline ends. The CDR3 protein is CASSSPPGLNGYTF. Written as DNA, the CDR3 is TGTGCCAGCAGTTCCCCCCCGGGGTTAAATGGCTACACCTTC.

This clonotype was recorded at least ten times. CDR3 loop: CSANLAVSYNEQFF. The CDR3 coding sequence is TGCAGTGCTAACCTAGCGGTCTCCTACAATGAGCAGTTCTTC. The chain employs TRBV20-1 and TRBJ2-1, with 7 bases that match TRBD2. The V gene's germline CDR1 is DFQATT and CDR2 SNEGSKA (reference sequence). The CDR3 spans 14 residues. V shed 4 bases and J 0 bases; nucleotides not matched to a gene: 3.

The chain links TRBV18 to TRBJ2-7, with TRBD1 matching 7 bases. Trimming removed 3 bases from V and 4 bases from J; junction bases left unmatched: 12. Germline values: CDR1 KGHSH, CDR2 LQKENI. The CDR3 sequence is 16 residues long. CDR3 protein: CASSPRTKTGSYEQYF. Written as DNA, the CDR3 is TGTGCCAGCTCACCTAGAACTAAGACAGGGTCATACGAGCAGTACTTC.

The V and J genes are TRBV6-5 and TRBJ2-7, with TRBD2 as a possible D gene (7 bases). TRBJ2-4 matches the DNA end more closely, so the J call is doubtful. This CDR3 has 13 residues. The germline V gene encodes CDR1 MNHEY and CDR2 SVGAGI. The CDR3 DNA sequence: TGTGCCAGCATGTGGAAGGGGGGGGGCATTCAGTACTTC. Protein product: CASMWKGGGIQYF.

V gene TRBV6-2 or TRBV6-3 combines with J gene TRBJ2-7; tentatively, D is TRBD2 (6 bases). Trimming cost V 5 bases and J 5 bases, with 13 bases left between them. CDR3 length: 13 amino acids. Germline assignment: CDR1 MNHEY and CDR2 SVGEGT. CDR3 in amino acids: CASSDGGNHEQYF. CDR3 sequence (DNA): TGTGCCAGCAGTGACGGGGGAAACCACGAGCAGTACTTC.

The chain uses TRBV20-1 and TRBJ1-2; the match to TRBD1 covers 8 bases. Germline V CDR1 and CDR2: DFQATT, SNEGSKA (reference sequence). This CDR3 comprises 11 residues. Trimming at V came to 6 bases and at J to 8 bases, leaving 5 bases not matched to a gene. The CDR3 region is CSARGQGGYTF. CDR3 coding DNA: TGCAGTGCCAGGGGGCAGGGCGGCTACACCTTC.

The gene calls are TRBV28 and TRBJ2-7, with D perhaps TRBD2 (5 bases). The germline CDR1 and CDR2 sequences are MDHEN and SYDVKM. This CDR3 is 15 amino acids long. Trimming removed 5 bases at V and 4 bases at J, with 18 bases between. The CDR3 DNA reads TGTGCCAGCAGTGGGCAAGCGGACTTACGGTACGAGCAGTACTTC. Translation: CASSGQADLRYEQYF. The entire variable domain, with the rest obtained from reference TRBV28 and TRBJ2-7, is as follows: DVKVTQSSRYLVKRTGEKVFLECVQDMDHENMFWYRQDPGLGLRLIYFSYDVKMKEKGDIPEGYSVSREKKERFSLILESASTNQTSMYLCASSGQADLRYEQYFGPGTRLTVT.

The CDR3 bases are TGTGCCAGCAGAGGTCTCGGGACAGGACGCGGGGATTATGGCTACACCTTC. Protein sequence: CASRGLGTGRGDYGYTF. The chain combines TRBV27 with TRBJ1-2, with 8 bases that match TRBD1. V dropped 6 bases and J dropped 5; count of bases not matched to a gene: 17. The V gene's germline CDR1 is MNHEY and CDR2 SMNVEV (reference sequence). The CDR3 runs to 17 residues.

The table lists this clonotype with a few counts. This sequence joins TRBV29-1 and TRBJ1-5; maybe TRBD1 (5 bases). The CDR3 runs to 14 residues. Looked up from germline, CDR1 is SQVTM and CDR2 is ANQGSEA. Deletions cut 1 base from V and 2 bases from J, with 9 bases between. The CDR3 sequence: CSVEAGGGNQPQHF. CDR3 bases: TGCAGCGTTGAAGCGGGAGGGGGCAATCAGCCCCAGCATTTT.

The table lists this clonotype with a count of one. The rearrangement joins TRBV7-2 to TRBJ1-4; 10 nucleotides align to TRBD1. This CDR3 has 17 residues. The germline V gene has CDR1 SGHTA and CDR2 FQGNSA. Trimming cost V 5 bases and J 0 bases; bases outside gene matches: 6. The CDR3 region is CASSPRDRGATNEKLFF. The CDR3 coding sequence is TGTGCCAGCAGCCCCCGGGACAGGGGAGCAACTAATGAAAAACTGTTTTTT.

This clonotype was picked up many times. The chain is built from TRBV5-1 and TRBJ1-2; 7 bases align to TRBD1. Germline V gene lookup returns CDR1 SGHRS and CDR2 YFSETQ. This CDR3 comprises 16 residues. V was clipped by 0 bases and J by 6 bases; unmatched bases: 11. The CDR3 loop is CASSLGGTDRFNGYTF. The CDR3 region has the DNA TGCGCCAGCAGCTTGGGGGGGACAGACCGCTTCAATGGCTACACCTTC.

This clonotype was recorded a few times. The chain recombines TRBV4-1 with TRBJ2-7; D is unclear. The ends were cut back, 0 bases at V and 2 bases at J, with 17 bases in the middle. CDR3 length: 17 amino acids. Germline lookup yields CDR1 MGHRA and CDR2 YSYEKL. The CDR3 loop is CASSQDGSGGPPYEQYF. The CDR3 nucleotides are TGCGCCAGCAGCCAAGATGGGTCAGGCGGCCCCCCCTACGAGCAGTACTTC.

This rearrangement joins TRBV3-1 to TRBJ2-5, with D tentatively TRBD2 (5 bases). The V gene lost 3 bases and the J gene lost 11 bases, with 13 bases spanning the gap. Germline V gene data show CDR1 as LGHDT and CDR2 as YNNKEL (reference sequence). The CDR3 spans 12 residues. DNA of the CDR3: TGTGCCAGCAGCCACATGGGAGCATGGCAGTACTTC. Translation: CASSHMGAWQYF.

The chain couples TRBV20-1 to TRBJ2-7, with TRBD2 matching over 10 bases. The CDR3 length is 13 residues. Germline trimming cut 5 bases from V and 3 bases from J; bases unmatched to any gene: 4. Germline values: CDR1 DFQATT, CDR2 SNEGSKA (reference sequence). The CDR3 protein is CSAARTSGYEQYF. The CDR3 DNA sequence: TGCAGTGCTGCTAGGACTAGCGGCTACGAGCAGTACTTC.

This clonotype was seen a few times. The rearrangement uses TRBV4-1 and TRBJ2-7; D possibly corresponds to TRBD2 (5 bases). Trimming removed 6 bases at V and 7 bases at J, with 16 bases between. The V gene's germline CDR1 is MGHRA and CDR2 YSYEKL. The CDR3 covers 13 residues. This CDR3 is CASSSQTNWEQYF. The CDR3 DNA sequence: TGCGCCAGCAGTTCTCAGACTAACTGGGAGCAGTACTTC.

CDR3 nucleotides: TGTGCCAGCAGTTTAATCGCAAGACAGATCTATGGCTACACCTTC. Translated: CASSLIARQIYGYTF. The chain employs TRBV28 and TRBJ1-2, with D maybe TRBD1 (5 bases). This CDR3 comprises 15 residues. Germline V gene data show CDR1 as MDHEN and CDR2 as SYDVKM. Trimming took 2 bases from V and 4 from J, leaving 14 bases between them.

Of note for this clonotype: Just one base apart from a much larger clone, this may be a read error. This rearrangement joins TRBV3-1 to TRBJ2-4; no firm D call. The DNA matches TRBJ2-7 better at its end, which makes the J call doubtful. This CDR3 is built from 13 residues. Germline V gene lookup returns CDR1 LGHDT and CDR2 YNNKEL (reference sequence). Here the CDR3 reads CASSHDITYEQYF. CDR3 DNA: TGTGCCAGCAGCCATGATATCACCTACGAGCAGTACTTC.

The rearrangement links TRBV20-1 to TRBJ2-7; D gene uncertain. The CDR3 is 14 residues long. Germline V CDR1 and CDR2: DFQATT, SNEGSKA (reference sequence). Trimming removed 5 bases at V and 4 bases at J, with 18 bases between. The CDR3 region has the DNA TGCAGTGCTTACGACCGTGGCAGTTGGTACGAGCAGTACTTC. Its translation is CSAYDRGSWYEQYF.

This clonotype was found a few times. V gene TRBV13 combines with J gene TRBJ2-5; 11 positions match TRBD2. With V trimmed by 5 bases and J by 9 bases, 14 bases remained unmatched. CDR3 length equals 16 residues. The germline CDR1 and CDR2 sequences are PRHDT and FYEKMQ (reference sequence). CDR3 sequence (DNA): TGTGCCAGCAGCGCCCCGGGACTAGCGGTTTTGTCGGCCCAGTACTTC. It is translated as CASSAPGLAVLSAQYF.

This clonotype was detected a few times. The CDR3 here is CASSQEGYVETQYF. For the CDR3, the DNA is TGTGCCAGCTCCCAAGAGGGCTATGTAGAGACCCAGTACTTC. The chain joins TRBV5-5 to TRBJ2-5; perhaps TRBD2 as D (5 bases). The CDR3 totals 14 residues. The V and J ends lost 7 bases and 4 bases respectively, with 17 bases between them. Germline lookup yields CDR1 SGHKS and CDR2 YYEKEE (reference sequence).

The chain recombines TRBV25-1 with TRBJ1-1; D gene uncertain. V gave up 1 base and J gave up 0 bases, with 9 bases separating them. From germline, CDR1 is MGHDK and CDR2 SYGVNS. CDR3 length: 15 residues. The CDR3: CASSELHLMNTEAFF. Here the CDR3 DNA reads TGTGCCAGCAGTGAATTACACCTCATGAACACTGAAGCTTTCTTT.

This clonotype has only a few counts. The chain has TRBV4-1 and TRBJ2-1; D possibly matches TRBD1 or TRBD2 (5 bases each). The CDR3 is 16 amino acids. The V gene's germline CDR1 is MGHRA and CDR2 YSYEKL. Trimming took 5 bases from V and 6 from J, leaving 20 bases between them. The CDR3 DNA reads TGCGCCAGCAGCGGCTCCGGGACCACCTCGTCCAATGAGCAGTTCTTC. Protein sequence: CASSGSGTTSSNEQFF.

Ten or more counts support this clonotype. The V and J genes are TRBV20-1 and TRBJ2-2; D possibly corresponds to TRBD2 (5 bases). The V and J ends lost 6 bases and 5 bases respectively, with 19 bases between them. Germline assignment: CDR1 DFQATT and CDR2 SNEGSKA (reference sequence). The CDR3 is made up of 15 amino acids. The CDR3 loop reads CSANPSERSTGELFF. The DNA for the CDR3 is TGCAGTGCCAATCCCTCGGAGCGGAGTACCGGGGAGCTGTTTTTT.

In its sample, this clonotype was seen a few times. The chain recombines TRBV10-3 with TRBJ1-3; D is undetermined. Germline V lookup: CDR1 ENHRY, CDR2 SYGVKD. V dropped 9 bases and J dropped 0 bases, with 6 bases sitting between them. This CDR3 spans 12 amino acids. CDR3 DNA: TGTGCCATTGTCAGCTCTGGAAACACCATATATTTT. Translating gives CAIVSSGNTIYF.

The V gene is TRBV20-1, the J gene TRBJ2-7; 10 bases are shared with TRBD1. The V gene's germline CDR1 is DFQATT and CDR2 SNEGSKA (reference sequence). Trimming took 1 base from V and 7 from J; bases not matched to a gene: 4. This CDR3 spans 13 amino acids. In DNA, the CDR3 is TGCAGTGCTAGAGGACAGGGGGCGCAAGAGCAGTACTTC. Amino acid sequence: CSARGQGAQEQYF.

This clonotype has more than one count but fewer than ten. V is TRBV20-1 and J is TRBJ2-7, with 7 bases fitting TRBD1. V gave up 1 base and J gave up 0 bases; unmatched junction bases: 9. Germline CDR1 and CDR2: DFQATT and SNEGSKA (reference sequence). The CDR3 covers 16 residues. CDR3 nucleotide sequence: TGCAGTGCTAGAGGTCTAGGGGGCCTGAGCTCCTACGAGCAGTACTTC. The encoded protein is CSARGLGGLSSYEQYF.

In its sample, this clonotype was seen many times. The genes are TRBV4-1 and TRBJ2-3; 7 positions match TRBD1. The CDR3 has 14 residues. Per germline, CDR1 MGHRA and CDR2 YSYEKL. Trimming cost V 5 bases and J 1 base; bases outside gene matches: 3. CDR3 sequence reads: CASSYDRGTDTQYF. The CDR3 DNA reads TGCGCCAGCAGCTACGACAGGGGCACAGATACGCAGTATTTT.

The V gene is TRBV3-1, the J gene TRBJ1-2, with unresolved D. Looked up from germline, CDR1 is LGHDT and CDR2 is YNNKEL (reference sequence). V lost 0 bases, J lost 6 bases, and 14 bases lay in between. This CDR3 spans 15 amino acids. The CDR3 DNA reads TGTGCCAGCAGCCAAGAGGGGAGTCCCTTACATGGCTACACCTTC. Amino acids: CASSQEGSPLHGYTF. Combining the CDR3 with reference TRBV3-1 and TRBJ1-2 gives the whole variable domain DTAVSQTPKYLVTQMGNDKSIKCEQNLGHDTMYWYKQDSKKFLKIMFSYNNKELIINETVPNRFSPKSPDKAHLNLHINSLELGDSAVYFCASSQEGSPLHGYTFGSGTRLTVV.